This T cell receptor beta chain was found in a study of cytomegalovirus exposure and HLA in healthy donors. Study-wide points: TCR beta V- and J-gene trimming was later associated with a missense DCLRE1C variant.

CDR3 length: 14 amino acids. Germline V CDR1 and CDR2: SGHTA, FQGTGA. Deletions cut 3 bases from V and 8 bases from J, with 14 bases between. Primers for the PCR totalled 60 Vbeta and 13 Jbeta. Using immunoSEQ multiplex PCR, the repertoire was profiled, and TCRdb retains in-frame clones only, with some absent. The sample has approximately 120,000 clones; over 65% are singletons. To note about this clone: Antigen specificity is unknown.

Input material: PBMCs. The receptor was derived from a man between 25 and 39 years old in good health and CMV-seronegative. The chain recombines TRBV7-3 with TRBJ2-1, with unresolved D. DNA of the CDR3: TGTGCCAGCAGCTTTCAACCGATAACGGATGAGCAGTTCTTC. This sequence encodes CASSFQPITDEQFF.